These 24 T cell receptor beta chains were all obtained from the same sample, sequenced in a study of blood T cells in healthy people across ages. Sample-barcoded 5' priming and a J-beta primer mix drove a second PCR of about 6 to 11 cycles. TCRdb recomputed calls from the 5' RACE reads with MiXCR, one row per CDR3 protein. The data show about 670,000 distinct CDR3 sequences, approximately 52% seen once. Sample: blood. All receptors derive from a woman of 80 years or more in good health.

The J gene is TRBJ2-6, the V gene TRBV15; TRBD1 agrees at 9 bases. This CDR3 region has 15 residues. From germline, CDR1 is LNHNV and CDR2 YYDKDF (reference sequence). Losses at the gene ends were 4 bases for V and 7 bases for J; bases not matched to a gene: 5. DNA for the CDR3: TGTGCCACCAGCACCCGGGACAGGGCTGCCAACGTCCTGACTTTC. This gives the protein CATSTRDRAANVLTF. Complete variable domain (other parts from reference TRBV15 and TRBJ2-6): DAMVIQNPRYQVTQFGKPVTLSCSQTLNHNVMYWYQQKSSQAPKLLFHYYDKDFNNEADTPDNFQSRRPNTSFCFLDIRSPGLGDTAMYLCATSTRDRAANVLTFGAGSRLTVL.

The rearrangement links TRBV6-2 or TRBV6-3 to TRBJ2-7; D perhaps matches TRBD1 (5 bases). CDR3 length: 13 residues. Germline V lookup: CDR1 MNHEY, CDR2 SVGEGT. Trimming took 5 bases from V and 3 from J, leaving 11 bases between them. The CDR3 nucleotides read TGTGCCAGCAGTGACAGACTGTACTACGAGCAGTACTTC. Its protein is CASSDRLYYEQYF.

CDR3 nucleotides: TGCAGCGTCGCCGGACAGGGGGGATCCGAAGGCTACACCTTC. This sequence encodes CSVAGQGGSEGYTF. The V and J genes are TRBV29-1 and TRBJ1-2; 10 bases are shared with TRBD1. CDR1 and CDR2 from the germline V gene are SQVTM and ANQGSEA. Trimming at V came to 6 bases and at J to 8 bases, leaving 12 bases not matched to a gene. The CDR3 is 14 amino acids.

This sequence joins TRBV27 and TRBJ1-1; D gene uncertain. From germline, CDR1 is MNHEY and CDR2 SMNVEV (reference sequence). V was pared by 5 bases and J by 2 bases, with 15 bases between. This CDR3 is 15 amino acids long. CDR3 DNA: TGTGCCAGCAGTCAACAGTTCCAGGCCAACACTGAAGCTTTCTTT. Amino acid sequence: CASSQQFQANTEAFF.

This clonotype was counted a few times. The chain is built from TRBV7-9 and TRBJ1-1, with D unclear. The CDR3 spans 13 residues. The germline CDR1 and CDR2 sequences are SEHNR and FQNEAQ (reference sequence). The ends were cut back, 6 bases at V and 4 bases at J, with 12 bases in the middle. The CDR3 coding sequence is TGTGCCAGCAGACTAACTGGGATCACTGAAGCTTTCTTT. Its translation: CASRLTGITEAFF.

This chain joins TRBV9 and TRBJ2-5; 8 positions agree with TRBD2. CDR1 and CDR2 (germline): SGDLS, YYNGEE. V trimming: 3 bases; J trimming: 5 bases; junction bases outside the gene matches: 12. This CDR3 has 16 amino acids. The CDR3 nucleotides are TGTGCCAGCAGCGCTTTTAGCGGGGTATCGACGGAGACCCAGTACTTC. Residues: CASSAFSGVSTETQYF.

This clonotype has just a few counts. The V and J genes are TRBV11-2 and TRBJ1-3; no reliable D call. CDR1 and CDR2 from the germline V gene are SGHAT and FQNNGV. This CDR3 is built from 15 residues. V lost 5 bases and J lost 1, with 12 bases in between. In DNA form, the CDR3 reads TGTGCCAGCAGCCTCCGCCGCCCTTCTGGAAACACCATATATTTT. It is translated as CASSLRRPSGNTIYF.

The chain uses TRBV20-1 and TRBJ1-2; the match to TRBD1 covers 7 bases. V dropped 4 bases and J dropped 3; count of bases not matched to a gene: 14. The CDR3 runs to 16 residues. CDR1 is DFQATT, CDR2 SNEGSKA, per germline (reference sequence). The CDR3 is CSANRGTAQAYYGYTF. In DNA, the CDR3 is TGCAGTGCTAATCGCGGGACAGCCCAAGCCTACTATGGCTACACCTTC.

On this clonotype: This may be a read error, as it is one base from a much larger clone. The DNA of the CDR3 is TGCAGTGCTAGAGCTCAGGGGTTGAATCGAGGGTCCTACAATGAGCAGTACTTC. Translation: CSARAQGLNRGSYNEQYF. V and J are TRBV20-1 and TRBJ2-1; tentatively, D is TRBD1 (6 bases). The DNA end favors TRBJ2-7, so the J call may be wrong. CDR3 size: 18 residues. The germline CDR1 and CDR2 sequences are DFQATT and SNEGSKA (reference sequence).

Details on this clonotype: In this CDR3 the conserved last residue, phenylalanine or tryptophan, is missing, so a read error is likely. The chain is built from TRBV11-2 and TRBJ2-1; D not certain. Germline CDR1 reads SGHAT; CDR2 reads FQNNGV. The CDR3 spans 13 residues. V lost 6 bases, J lost 4 bases, and 10 bases lay in between. The CDR3 DNA reads TGTGCCAGCAGTCGGTGGCCATACAATGAGCAGTTCCTC. Encoded protein: CASSRWPYNEQFL.

The chain uses TRBV20-1 and TRBJ2-1, with TRBD1 as a possible D gene (6 bases). The CDR3 has 11 residues. V was trimmed by 6 bases and J by 9 bases, leaving 12 bases between them. The V gene's germline CDR1 is DFQATT and CDR2 SNEGSKA (reference sequence). Here the CDR3 reads CSARGSREQFF. The CDR3 DNA reads as TGCAGTGCCAGGGGCAGCCGTGAGCAGTTCTTC.

This clonotype has a count of ten or more. V gene TRBV28 combines with J gene TRBJ1-4; a weak D match, TRBD1 (5 bases). The V gene lost 8 bases and the J gene lost 7 bases, with 11 bases spanning the gap. Germline V lookup: CDR1 MDHEN, CDR2 SYDVKM. The CDR3 totals 12 residues. The CDR3 coding sequence is TGTGCCAGCTACCCCGGGGGTGAAAAACTGTTTTTT. Amino acid sequence: CASYPGGEKLFF.

This clonotype was observed at least ten times. The rearrangement uses TRBV20-1 and TRBJ2-3; 7 nucleotides line up with TRBD2. CDR1 and CDR2 (germline): DFQATT, SNEGSKA (reference sequence). The CDR3 contains 16 residues. V lost 1 base and J lost 0; bases outside the gene matches: 7. The CDR3 reads CSARGPGLPSTDTQYF. CDR3 nucleotide sequence: TGCAGTGCTAGAGGACCGGGACTACCGAGCACAGATACGCAGTATTTT.

The chain recombines TRBV3-1 with TRBJ2-7, with 8 bases that match TRBD2. CDR3 size: 16 residues. V gave up 0 bases and J gave up 6 bases; unmatched junction bases: 10. Germline V gene lookup returns CDR1 LGHDT and CDR2 YNNKEL (reference sequence). In nucleotides, the CDR3 is TGTGCCAGCAGCCAAGAATTCGGGACTAGAATGGGCGAGCAGTACTTC. This codes for CASSQEFGTRMGEQYF.

The chain has TRBV5-1 and TRBJ2-7, with TRBD2 identical over 8 bases. CDR1 SGHRS and CDR2 YFSETQ come from the germline V gene. The J segment lost 2 bases and the V segment lost 4 bases, leaving 8 bases of the junction unmatched. The CDR3 is 15 residues long. This CDR3 reads CASSEPGLGTYEQYF. The DNA for the CDR3 is TGCGCCAGCAGCGAACCGGGACTAGGAACCTACGAGCAGTACTTC.

The V and J genes are TRBV7-2 and TRBJ1-1; D perhaps matches TRBD1 (5 bases). Trimming pared 5 bases from V and 13 bases from J, leaving 17 bases between. Germline lookup yields CDR1 SGHTA and CDR2 FQGNSA. The CDR3 sequence is 12 residues long. CDR3 coding DNA: TGTGCCAGCAGCCTCCTCCACAACACAGGTTTCTTT. Translating it yields CASSLLHNTGFF.

A note on this clonotype: A read error may be the cause here, since a much bigger clone is one base away. This chain uses TRBV5-1 with TRBJ2-7; D remains ambiguous. The germline V and J ends were trimmed by 4 bases and 7 bases, with 15 bases remaining between them. CDR1 SGHRS and CDR2 YFSETQ come from the germline V gene. This CDR3 spans 13 amino acids. The CDR3 DNA sequence: TGCGCCAGCAGCCCCCTCTTCAACAATGAGCAGTACTTC. It is translated as CASSPLFNNEQYF.

This clonotype was seen more than once but under ten times. This may be a read error, as it is one base from a much larger clone. This sequence joins TRBV12-3 or TRBV12-4 and TRBJ2-5; a possible D gene is TRBD1 (6 bases). With 5 bases removed from V and 3 bases from J, the gap between germline ends came to 13 bases. This CDR3 is 14 amino acids long. DNA for the CDR3: TGTGCCAGCAGTGTAGGGGCAGGGGAAGAGACCCAGTACTTC. Its translation is CASSVGAGEETQYF.

This clonotype appeared many times. V usage is TRBV4-2 and J usage is TRBJ2-5; no definite D call. Trimming removed 1 base at V and 5 bases at J, with 11 bases between. Germline V gene data show CDR1 as LGHNA and CDR2 as YNFKEQ. The CDR3 runs to 14 residues. This CDR3 reads CASSQVKAAETQYF. CDR3 bases: TGTGCCAGCAGCCAAGTTAAGGCAGCGGAGACCCAGTACTTC.

The V call is TRBV7-9, the J call TRBJ2-1, with TRBD2 identical over 7 bases. V shed 4 bases and J 4 bases; nucleotides not matched to a gene: 10. This CDR3 is 16 amino acids long. Germline CDR1 SEHNR, CDR2 FQNEAQ (reference sequence). As DNA, the CDR3 is TGTGCCAGCAGCTCCAGCGGGGTGGGATTTTACAATGAGCAGTTCTTC. It specifies CASSSSGVGFYNEQFF.

This clonotype occurred many times. The chain combines TRBV7-2 with TRBJ2-3, with TRBD2 matching 9 bases. Per germline, CDR1 SGHTA and CDR2 FQGNSA. J was trimmed by 2 bases and V by 5 bases; bases with no gene match: 5. The CDR3 runs to 15 residues. CDR3 protein: CASSSSGGLTDTQYF. The DNA for the CDR3 is TGTGCCAGCAGCAGTAGCGGGGGCCTCACAGATACGCAGTATTTT.

In regard to this clonotype: This may arise from a read error, as a much more abundant clone is one base away. V usage is TRBV7-2 and J usage is TRBJ2-1; tentative D call: TRBD2 (5 bases). The J call is in doubt because the DNA end fits TRBJ2-7 better. The CDR3 is 12 amino acids. Germline V CDR1 and CDR2: SGHTA, FQGNSA. The CDR3 bases are TGTGCCAGCAGCCGGGATGTCAATGAGCAGTACTTC. This gives the protein CASSRDVNEQYF.

J is TRBJ2-2 and V is TRBV7-3; D may be TRBD1 (6 bases). The V gene's germline CDR1 is SGHTA and CDR2 FQGTGA. This CDR3 has 17 residues. With 0 bases removed from V and 3 bases from J, the gap between germline ends came to 14 bases. The CDR3 DNA is TGTGCCAGCAGCTTAACCCCACAGGGAGTTTACACCGGGGAGCTGTTTTTT. Amino acid sequence: CASSLTPQGVYTGELFF.

In its sample, this clonotype was seen many times. The chain links TRBV5-1 to TRBJ2-5, with D possibly matching TRBD1 (6 bases). This CDR3 is 14 amino acids long. Trimming took 3 bases from V and 2 from J, leaving 11 bases between them. CDR1 SGHRS and CDR2 YFSETQ come from the germline V gene. CDR3 coding DNA: TGCGCCAGCAGCTGGGGACAAACTCAAGAGACCCAGTACTTC. Its protein product is CASSWGQTQETQYF.